This T cell receptor (beta chain) was captured in a study of CD8 T cells in Susac syndrome. Bulk CD8+ and CD4+ cells came from magnetic negative isolation; CD8+ TEMRA by FACS. Reverse transcription of 0.5 to 1 ug RNA was carried out with random hexamers. TCRdb recomputed calls from the immunoSEQ multiplex PCR reads with MiXCR, one row per CDR3 protein. The sample yields around 300,000 distinct CDR3 sequences, approximately 90% seen once. The specimen sequenced was CD4+ T cells from PBMCs. This clonotype was obtained from a human donor with multiple sclerosis.

The CDR3 nucleotides are TGTGCCAGTAGTATCAGGGGGCCTGGAAACACCATATATTTT. The encoded protein is CASSIRGPGNTIYF. The rearrangement joins TRBV19 to TRBJ1-3; 8 nucleotides agree with TRBD1. In germline, CDR1 is LNHDA, CDR2 SQIVND (reference sequence). This CDR3 contains 14 residues. V was pared by 3 bases and J by 2 bases, with 0 bases of the junction left unmatched.